The 14 T cell receptor beta chains below were found in one sample sequenced in a study of blood T cell repertoires in COVID-19. The assay was immunoSEQ multiplex PCR, and TCRdb's table has in-frame clones only and misses some. The table lists about 260,000 clones, over 70% of them singletons. The sequencing input was peripheral blood. All receptors come from a woman aged 40 to 49 who had recovered from COVID-19.

The gene calls are TRBV7-2 and TRBJ1-2; D uncertain. The germline V gene has CDR1 SGHTA and CDR2 FQGNSA. Trimming shortened V by 4 bases and J by 8 bases, and 11 bases separated the two germline ends. CDR3 length equals 12 residues. The CDR3 is CASSSNRFGYTF. Here the CDR3 DNA reads TGTGCCAGCAGCTCTAATCGGTTCGGCTACACCTTC.

The chain joins TRBV9 to TRBJ2-1, with TRBD2 matching 14 bases. The CDR3 runs to 16 residues. Trimming at V came to 3 bases and at J to 2 bases, leaving 1 base not matched to a gene. Germline V gene lookup returns CDR1 SGDLS and CDR2 YYNGEE. The CDR3 spells CASSATSGGAYNEQFF. Written as DNA, the CDR3 is TGTGCCAGCAGCGCGACTAGCGGGGGGGCCTACAATGAGCAGTTCTTC.

This chain joins TRBV18 and TRBJ1-2; 10 nucleotides agree with TRBD1. J gave up 6 bases and V 2 bases, and 3 bases lay outside the gene matches. Germline V gene lookup returns CDR1 KGHSH and CDR2 LQKENI. The CDR3 totals 14 residues. The CDR3 sequence: CASSPGTGDDGYTF. The CDR3 bases are TGTGCCAGCTCACCAGGGACAGGGGACGATGGCTACACCTTC.

The rearrangement links TRBV10-1 to TRBJ2-1; 11 bases agree with TRBD2. Unmatched junction bases numbered 1, after V lost 2 bases and J lost 1 base. This CDR3 is built from 16 residues. Germline V gene lookup returns CDR1 WNHNN and CDR2 SYGVQD (reference sequence). The CDR3 bases are TGCGCCAGCAGTGAGACTAGCGGGGGATCCTACAATGAGCAGTTCTTC. Encoded protein: CASSETSGGSYNEQFF.

The genes are TRBV11-3 and TRBJ2-7; 10 bases map to TRBD1. The germline gives CDR1 SGHNT, CDR2 YENEEA. V lost 2 bases and J lost 4; bases outside the gene matches: 5. The CDR3 spans 15 residues. The CDR3 is CASSLLDRGLYEQYF. The CDR3 DNA follows: TGTGCCAGCAGCTTATTGGACAGGGGGTTATACGAGCAGTACTTC.

The rearrangement joins TRBV5-4 to TRBJ2-3; D is possibly TRBD2 (6 bases). Germline CDR1 SGHNT, CDR2 YYREEE (reference sequence). The CDR3 extends over 15 amino acids. The V end lost 4 bases, the J end lost 0 bases, and 12 bases lay between the germline ends. CDR3 DNA: TGTGCCAGCAGCCCCCTAGCGAAGAGCACAGATACGCAGTATTTT. This encodes CASSPLAKSTDTQYF.

J is TRBJ1-5 and V is TRBV27; possibly TRBD1 for D (6 bases). The CDR3 contains 19 residues. CDR1 and CDR2 from the germline V gene are MNHEY and SMNVEV (reference sequence). Trimming shortened V by 5 bases and J by 0 bases, and 23 bases separated the two germline ends. CDR3 protein: CASSPLPGHLTYSNQPQHF. The CDR3 nucleotides read TGTGCCAGCAGTCCCCTTCCGGGACACTTAACTTATAGCAATCAGCCCCAGCATTTT.

This chain uses TRBV3-1 (or the pseudogene TRBV3-2) with TRBJ1-3; maybe TRBD1 (6 bases). The CDR3 has 19 amino acids. The ends were cut back, 0 bases at V and 4 bases at J, with 22 bases in the middle. Germline loops: CDR1 LGHDT, CDR2 YNNKEL (reference sequence). CDR3 amino acids: CASSQDRMRGQGSGNTIYF. CDR3 coding DNA: TGTGCCAGCAGCCAAGATCGTATGCGTGGCCAGGGGTCGGGAAACACCATATATTTT.

The chain employs TRBV3-1 (or the pseudogene TRBV3-2) and TRBJ1-2, with TRBD1 identical over 8 bases. The CDR3 is 15 amino acids. Germline CDR1 reads LGHDT; CDR2 reads YNNKEL (reference sequence). V lost 3 bases, J lost 5 bases, and 8 bases stayed unmatched. In DNA, the CDR3 is TGTGCCAGCAGCCATTTGGACAGGGTTAAATATGGCTACACCTTC. This sequence encodes CASSHLDRVKYGYTF.

The chain combines TRBV9 with TRBJ1-2, with D tentatively TRBD1 (5 bases). The germline V gene has CDR1 SGDLS and CDR2 YYNGEE. This CDR3 has 14 residues. Trimming stripped 0 bases from V and 4 bases from J, with 10 bases between. Written as DNA, the CDR3 is TGTGCCAGCAGCGTAGGGCAGGGCACCTATGGCTACACCTTC. This sequence encodes CASSVGQGTYGYTF.

The chain uses TRBV20-1 and TRBJ2-1, with D possibly TRBD2 on 5 matching bases. V dropped 3 bases and J dropped 1 base, with 10 bases sitting between them. The CDR3 length is 14 residues. Germline V CDR1 and CDR2: DFQATT, SNEGSKA (reference sequence). DNA of the CDR3: TGCAGTGCTAGTCGGCGGACTTCCTACAATGAGCAGTTCTTC. Protein product: CSASRRTSYNEQFF.

The chain combines TRBV7-2 with TRBJ2-7, with 9 bases aligning to TRBD1. CDR3 length: 15 residues. The V gene's germline CDR1 is SGHTA and CDR2 FQGNSA. V trimming: 5 bases; J trimming: 4 bases; junction bases outside the gene matches: 9. CDR3 residues: CASSPSRDRAYEQYF. The CDR3 bases are TGTGCCAGCAGCCCAAGCCGGGACAGGGCTTACGAGCAGTACTTC.

This sequence joins TRBV4-3 and TRBJ2-3; a weak D match, TRBD2 (6 bases). The V gene lost 3 bases and the J gene lost 3 bases, with 13 bases spanning the gap. The CDR3 is 15 amino acids. Looked up from germline, CDR1 is LGHNA and CDR2 is YSLEER. This CDR3 reads CASSQFFSGTDTQYF. As DNA, the CDR3 is TGCGCCAGCAGCCAGTTCTTTAGCGGAACAGATACGCAGTATTTT.

V usage is TRBV2 and J usage is TRBJ1-5; unclear D gene. Germline assignment: CDR1 SNHLY and CDR2 FYNNEI. The CDR3 runs to 13 residues. Deletions cut 6 bases from V and 3 bases from J, with 9 bases between. CDR3 in amino acids: CASRAEVNQPQHF. The CDR3 DNA follows: TGTGCCAGCAGGGCGGAGGTCAATCAGCCCCAGCATTTT. Drawing the rest from reference TRBV2 and TRBJ1-5, the complete variable domain is EPEVTQTPSHQVTQMGQEVILRCVPISNHLYFYWYRQILGQKVEFLVSFYNNEISEKSEIFDDQFSVERPDGSNFTLKIRSTKLEDSAMYFCASRAEVNQPQHFGDGTRLSIL.